These 17 T cell receptor beta chains came from one sample sequenced in a study of CD8+ T cells in alopecia areata. Treatment denoted: oral pan-JAK inhibitor, 5-10 mg twice daily. Extraction and reverse transcription of RNA yielded cDNA as the sequencing template. Only in-frame clones appear in the TCRdb table, and some are missing; sequencing was by immunoSEQ multiplex PCR. The table records around 180,000 clones, roughly 60% of them present only once. This specimen was CD4+ T cells sorted from blood, taken at week 24, from a patient treated with tofacitinib. These receptors all stem from a human donor with alopecia areata.

The chain is built from TRBV4-3 and TRBJ1-5, with D tentatively TRBD1 (5 bases). Trimming pared 1 base from V and 5 bases from J, leaving 12 bases between. The CDR3 is 15 residues long. Germline values: CDR1 LGHNA, CDR2 YSLEER. CDR3 coding DNA: TGCGCCAGCAGCCAAGCAGTAGGGGCGGATCAGCCCCAGCATTTT. Translation: CASSQAVGADQPQHF.

V usage is TRBV29-1 and J usage is TRBJ1-4; no definite D call. The CDR3 contains 11 residues. The germline V gene encodes CDR1 SQVTM and CDR2 ANQGSEA. Trimming took 1 base from V and 7 from J, leaving 4 bases between them. The CDR3 DNA reads TGCAGCGTTGAAGGGGGTGAAAAACTGTTTTTT. This encodes CSVEGGEKLFF.

The V and J genes are TRBV30 and TRBJ2-7, with D unresolved. The length of the CDR3 is 12 residues. V was shortened by 0 bases and J by 7 bases, with 10 bases between the two germline ends. The germline V gene encodes CDR1 GTSNPN and CDR2 SVGIG (reference sequence). The CDR3 here is CAWSVLLGEQYF. In DNA form, the CDR3 reads TGTGCCTGGAGTGTACTGTTGGGGGAGCAGTACTTC.

The table lists this clone with a few counts. The CDR3 reads CSVLTSHTGELFF. The CDR3 DNA follows: TGCAGCGTTCTGACATCGCATACCGGGGAGCTGTTTTTT. This chain joins TRBV29-1 and TRBJ2-2; the D is unclear. The length of the CDR3 is 13 residues. V was clipped by 5 bases and J by 5 bases, with 12 bases between them. From germline, CDR1 is SQVTM and CDR2 ANQGSEA.

This clone was observed a few times. V usage is TRBV30 and J usage is TRBJ1-5; D unclear. The CDR3 is made up of 14 amino acids. Per germline, CDR1 GTSNPN and CDR2 SVGIG (reference sequence). The V and J ends lost 4 bases and 5 bases respectively, with 15 bases between them. DNA for the CDR3: TGTGCCTGGAAGAAGCCCGGTGGGGATCAGCCCCAGCATTTT. It yields the protein CAWKKPGGDQPQHF.

With regard to this clone: The sample carries other DNA sequences with the same CDR3. J is TRBJ1-5 and V is TRBV18; D gene ambiguous. There are 13 residues in the CDR3. Germline V gene data show CDR1 as KGHSH and CDR2 as LQKENI. The ends were cut back, 2 bases at V and 4 bases at J, with 6 bases in the middle. CDR3 in amino acids: CASSPGLNQPQHF. The CDR3 nucleotides read TGTGCCAGCTCACCAGGCCTTAATCAGCCCCAGCATTTT.

The chain couples TRBV29-1 to TRBJ1-1; D not resolved. Germline V gives CDR1 SQVTM, CDR2 ANQGSEA. This CDR3 has 14 residues. The ends were cut back, 4 bases at V and 1 base at J, with 13 bases in the middle. The CDR3 region has the DNA TGCAGCGTTGGATCTAAGGTTGGGAACACTGAAGCTTTCTTT. It yields the protein CSVGSKVGNTEAFF.

The V gene is TRBV27, the J gene TRBJ1-1; 8 bases agree with TRBD1. Germline CDR1 is MNHEY and CDR2 is SMNVEV (reference sequence). The CDR3 has 15 amino acids. V shed 5 bases, J shed 1 base, and the junction held 6 bases outside the gene matches. CDR3 residues: CASSPLGQGNTEAFF. The CDR3 nucleotides are TGTGCCAGCAGTCCCCTAGGACAGGGGAACACTGAAGCTTTCTTT.

The chain combines TRBV5-1 with TRBJ2-1; D is perhaps TRBD1 (6 bases). Germline values: CDR1 SGHRS, CDR2 YFSETQ. V shed 5 bases and J shed 6 bases, with 15 bases lying between them. The CDR3 has 14 residues. This CDR3 is CASRYRDTRNEQFF. CDR3 bases: TGCGCCAGCAGATACCGGGACACGCGCAATGAGCAGTTCTTC.

V and J are TRBV6-5 and TRBJ2-3; possible D gene TRBD1, 5 bases. CDR3 size: 13 residues. Germline CDR1 and CDR2: MNHEY and SVGAGI. V was pared by 4 bases and J by 6 bases, with 11 bases between. CDR3: CASSWYRSDTQYF. CDR3 sequence (DNA): TGTGCCAGCAGTTGGTACAGGAGTGATACGCAGTATTTT.

The chain combines TRBV29-1 with TRBJ1-4; D ambiguous. Germline assignment: CDR1 SQVTM and CDR2 ANQGSEA. The CDR3 sequence is 14 residues long. Trimming removed 6 bases at V and 12 bases at J, with 23 bases between. The CDR3 spells CSVARGGGNEELFF. The DNA for the CDR3 is TGCAGCGTCGCACGGGGAGGTGGGAATGAGGAACTGTTTTTT.

With respect to this clone: This CDR3 is also generated by other DNA sequences in the sample. The chain is built from TRBV4-3 and TRBJ2-7; no definite D call. Germline V CDR1 and CDR2: LGHNA, YSLEER. Trimming pared 2 bases from V and 0 bases from J, leaving 14 bases between. The CDR3 is 16 residues long. The CDR3 region has the DNA TGCGCCAGCAGCCAACAGTGGCCTTCCAGCTCCTACGAGCAGTACTTC. It encodes CASSQQWPSSSYEQYF.

This clone was recorded at least ten times. V and J are TRBV6-1 and TRBJ1-6; TRBD1 agrees at 7 bases. Germline V CDR1 and CDR2: MNHNS, SASEGT. CDR3 length: 14 residues. Losses at the gene ends were 3 bases for V and 11 bases for J; bases not matched to a gene: 7. The CDR3 sequence: CASSDRPGGPPLHF. CDR3 nucleotide sequence: TGTGCCAGCAGTGACAGACCAGGGGGACCACCCCTCCACTTT.

V and J are TRBV29-1 and TRBJ2-2; 11 bases are a match to TRBD1. The V and J ends lost 0 bases and 5 bases, in that order; junction bases with no gene match: 5. CDR1 is SQVTM, CDR2 ANQGSEA, per germline. CDR3 length equals 16 residues. The CDR3 is CSVEDRTGGMTGELFF. CDR3 DNA: TGCAGCGTTGAAGATCGGACAGGGGGCATGACCGGGGAGCTGTTTTTT.

This clone was detected once. The gene calls are TRBV30 and TRBJ2-5, with 7 bases lining up with TRBD2. The CDR3 is 12 amino acids. After removal of 4 bases from V and 5 bases from J, the junction contained 4 bases not matched to a gene. The germline V gene encodes CDR1 GTSNPN and CDR2 SVGIG (reference sequence). CDR3 nucleotides: TGTGCCTGGACTAGCGGTGGGGAGACCCAGTACTTC. Amino acid sequence: CAWTSGGETQYF.

The gene calls are TRBV7-2 and TRBJ2-7, with unresolved D. Trimming shortened V by 6 bases and J by 6 bases, and 12 bases separated the two germline ends. There are 12 residues in the CDR3. Germline values: CDR1 SGHTA, CDR2 FQGNSA. The CDR3 protein is CASRPVGGEQYF. The CDR3 nucleotides read TGTGCCAGCAGGCCGGTAGGTGGCGAGCAGTACTTC.

The chain uses TRBV6-1 and TRBJ1-2, with 8 bases fitting TRBD1. The junction had 1 base not matched to a gene; V was cut back by 6 bases and J by 7 bases. The germline V gene has CDR1 MNHNS and CDR2 SASEGT. CDR3 length: 11 residues. In DNA, the CDR3 is TGTGCCAGCAGGACAGGGGTTGGCTACACCTTC. This codes for CASRTGVGYTF.